The clone carrying this T cell receptor beta chain was detected ten times or more. The authors ran a second PCR of 7 to 11 cycles using a sample-barcoded 5' primer and a J-beta primer mix. TCRdb independently ran MiXCR on the 5' RACE reads; one entry per CDR3 protein. The sample gives under 800,000 distinct CDR3 sequences, more than 20% of which show up once; 3% to 4.5% is in the top ten. The data derive from a study of blood T cells in healthy people across ages. The CDR3 consists of 16 residues. The germline V gene has CDR1 LGHNA and CDR2 YSLEER. The J segment lost 5 bases and the V segment lost 0 bases, leaving 9 bases of the junction unmatched.

The chain carries TRBV4-3 and TRBJ2-7; TRBD2 agrees at 8 bases. Sequencing used blood. The origin of this receptor is an older man in good health. In DNA form, the CDR3 reads TGCGCCAGCAGCCAAGAAGTGGGTAGCGGGATGAACGAGCAGTACTTC. Its translation: CASSQEVGSGMNEQYF.